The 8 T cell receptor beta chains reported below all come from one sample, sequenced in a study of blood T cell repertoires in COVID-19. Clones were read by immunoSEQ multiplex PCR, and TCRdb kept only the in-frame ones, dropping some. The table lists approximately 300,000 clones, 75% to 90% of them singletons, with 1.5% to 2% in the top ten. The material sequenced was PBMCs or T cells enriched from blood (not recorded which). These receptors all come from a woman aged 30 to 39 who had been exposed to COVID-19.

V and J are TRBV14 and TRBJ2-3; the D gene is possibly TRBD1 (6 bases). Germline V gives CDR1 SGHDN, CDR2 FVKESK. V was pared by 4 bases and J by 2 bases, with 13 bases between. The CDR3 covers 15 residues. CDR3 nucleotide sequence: TGTGCCAGCAGCCCCCGGCAGGGGACCACAGATACGCAGTATTTT. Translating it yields CASSPRQGTTDTQYF. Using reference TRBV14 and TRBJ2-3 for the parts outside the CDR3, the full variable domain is EAGVTQFPSHSVIEKGQTVTLRCDPISGHDNLYWYRRVMGKEIKFLLHFVKESKQDESGMPNNRFLAERTGGTYSTLKVQPAELEDSGVYFCASSPRQGTTDTQYFGPGTRLTVL.

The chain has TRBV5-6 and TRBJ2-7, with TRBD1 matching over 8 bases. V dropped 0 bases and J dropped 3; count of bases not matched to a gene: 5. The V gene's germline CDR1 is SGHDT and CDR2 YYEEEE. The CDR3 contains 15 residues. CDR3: CASSLGTGFGYEQYF. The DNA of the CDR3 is TGTGCCAGCAGCTTGGGGACAGGGTTCGGCTACGAGCAGTACTTC.

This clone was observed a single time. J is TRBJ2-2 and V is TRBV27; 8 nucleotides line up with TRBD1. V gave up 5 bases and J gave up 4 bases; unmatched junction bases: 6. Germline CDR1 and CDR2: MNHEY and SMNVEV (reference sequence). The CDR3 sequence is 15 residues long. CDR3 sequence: CASSGDRSPTGELFF. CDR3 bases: TGTGCCAGCAGTGGGGACAGGTCCCCCACCGGGGAGCTGTTTTTT.

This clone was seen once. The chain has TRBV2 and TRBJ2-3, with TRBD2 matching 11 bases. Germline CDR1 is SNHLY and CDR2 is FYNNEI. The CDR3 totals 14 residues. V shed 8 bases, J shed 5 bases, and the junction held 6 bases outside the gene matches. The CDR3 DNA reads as TGTGCCAGCGTTAGCGGGAGGGGGCTAGATACGCAGTATTTT. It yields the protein CASVSGRGLDTQYF.

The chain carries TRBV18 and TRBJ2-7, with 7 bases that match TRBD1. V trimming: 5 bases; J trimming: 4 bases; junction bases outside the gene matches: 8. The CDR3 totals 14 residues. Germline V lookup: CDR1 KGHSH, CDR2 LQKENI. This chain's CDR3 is CASSIGTEVYEQYF. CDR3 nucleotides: TGTGCCAGCTCAATAGGGACAGAAGTTTACGAGCAGTACTTC.

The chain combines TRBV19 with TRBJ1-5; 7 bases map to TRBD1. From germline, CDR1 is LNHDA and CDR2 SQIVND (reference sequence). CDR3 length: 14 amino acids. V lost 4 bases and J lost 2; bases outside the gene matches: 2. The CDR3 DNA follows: TGTGCCAGTAGTACCACAGGGGGCAATCAGCCCCAGCATTTT. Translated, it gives CASSTTGGNQPQHF.

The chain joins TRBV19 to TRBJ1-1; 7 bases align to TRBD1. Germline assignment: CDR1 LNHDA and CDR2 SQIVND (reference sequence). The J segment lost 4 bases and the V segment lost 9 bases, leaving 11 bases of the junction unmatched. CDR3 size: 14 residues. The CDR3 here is CASSAPDRATEAFF. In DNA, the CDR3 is TGTGCCAGCTCCGCACCCGACAGGGCCACTGAAGCTTTCTTT.

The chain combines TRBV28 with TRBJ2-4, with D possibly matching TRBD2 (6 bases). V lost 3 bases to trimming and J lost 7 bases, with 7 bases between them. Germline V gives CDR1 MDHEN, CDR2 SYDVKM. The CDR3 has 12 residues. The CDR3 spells CASSLEGNIQYF. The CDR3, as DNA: TGTGCCAGCAGTTTGGAGGGGAACATTCAGTACTTC. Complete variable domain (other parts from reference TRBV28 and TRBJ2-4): DVKVTQSSRYLVKRTGEKVFLECVQDMDHENMFWYRQDPGLGLRLIYFSYDVKMKEKGDIPEGYSVSREKKERFSLILESASTNQTSMYLCASSLEGNIQYFGAGTRLSVL.